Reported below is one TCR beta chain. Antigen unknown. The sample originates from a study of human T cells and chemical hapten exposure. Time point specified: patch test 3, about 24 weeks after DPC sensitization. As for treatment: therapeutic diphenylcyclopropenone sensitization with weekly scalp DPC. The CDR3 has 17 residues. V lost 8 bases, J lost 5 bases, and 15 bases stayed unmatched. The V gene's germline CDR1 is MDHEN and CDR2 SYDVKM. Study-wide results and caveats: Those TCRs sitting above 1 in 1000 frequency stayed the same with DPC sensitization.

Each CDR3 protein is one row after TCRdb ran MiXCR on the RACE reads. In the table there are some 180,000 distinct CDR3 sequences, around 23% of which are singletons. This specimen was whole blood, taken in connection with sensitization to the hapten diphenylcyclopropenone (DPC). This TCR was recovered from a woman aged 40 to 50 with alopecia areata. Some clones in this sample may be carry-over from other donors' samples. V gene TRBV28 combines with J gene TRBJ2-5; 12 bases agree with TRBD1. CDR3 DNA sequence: TGTGCCAGCGAAACTTCCCCGGGACAGGGGGCGCTTGAGACCCAGTACTTC. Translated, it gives CASETSPGQGALETQYF.